This T cell receptor (beta chain) came from a study of blood T cell repertoires in COVID-19. Study-wide background: Material from acute and convalescent COVID-19 was sourced from the United States, Italy and Spain. In each case, the material was cDNA or gDNA derived from T cells, B-cell-depleted T cells, or PBMCs.

This clone was counted between two and nine times. Germline assignment: CDR1 SGHAT and CDR2 FQDESV (reference sequence). Losses at the gene ends were 2 bases for V and 4 bases for J; bases not matched to a gene: 2. CDR3 length: 15 residues. Original processing notes: The assay estimated nucleated cells by amplifying reference gene primers. TCRdb's copy holds only in-frame clones and misses some; the assay was immunoSEQ multiplex PCR. Clonal size and the V and J genes are those of that table, whereas D and trimming came from the DNA. The sample contains around 300,000 clones, approximately 88% of which appear only once.

The chain joins TRBV11-1 to TRBJ2-2; the match to TRBD1 covers 9 bases. This clonotype was sampled from a woman aged 40 to 49 who had recovered from COVID-19. Specimen: peripheral blood. CDR3 residues: CASSLQQGATGELFF. The CDR3 DNA follows: TGTGCCAGCAGCTTACAACAGGGGGCCACCGGGGAGCTGTTTTTT.